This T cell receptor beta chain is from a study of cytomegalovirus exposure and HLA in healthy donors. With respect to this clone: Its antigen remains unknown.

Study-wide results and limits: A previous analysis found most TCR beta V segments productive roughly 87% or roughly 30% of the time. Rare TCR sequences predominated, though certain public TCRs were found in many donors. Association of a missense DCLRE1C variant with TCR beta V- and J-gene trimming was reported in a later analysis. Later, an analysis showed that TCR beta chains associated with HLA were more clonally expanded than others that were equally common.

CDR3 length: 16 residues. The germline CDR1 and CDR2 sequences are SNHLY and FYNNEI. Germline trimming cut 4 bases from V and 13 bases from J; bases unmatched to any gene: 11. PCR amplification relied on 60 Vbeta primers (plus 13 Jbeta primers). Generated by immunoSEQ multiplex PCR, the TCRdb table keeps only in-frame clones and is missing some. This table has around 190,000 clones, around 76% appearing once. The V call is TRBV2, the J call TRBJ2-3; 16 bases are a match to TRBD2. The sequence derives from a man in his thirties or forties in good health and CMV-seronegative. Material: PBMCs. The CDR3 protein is CASSGGTSGRASREYF. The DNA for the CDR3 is TGTGCCAGCAGTGGAGGGACTAGCGGGAGGGCCTCAAGAGAGTATTTT.